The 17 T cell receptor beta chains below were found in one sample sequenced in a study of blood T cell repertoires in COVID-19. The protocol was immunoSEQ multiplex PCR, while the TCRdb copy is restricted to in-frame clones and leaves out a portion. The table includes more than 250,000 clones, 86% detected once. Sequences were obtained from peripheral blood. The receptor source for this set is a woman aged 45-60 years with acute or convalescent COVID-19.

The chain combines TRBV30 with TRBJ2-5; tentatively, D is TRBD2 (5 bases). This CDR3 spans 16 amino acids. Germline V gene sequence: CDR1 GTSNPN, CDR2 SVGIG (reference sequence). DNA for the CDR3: TGTGCTTCGAGTCGACCGGAGGCAGGAAACAAAGAGACCCAGTACTTC. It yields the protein CASSRPEAGNKETQYF.

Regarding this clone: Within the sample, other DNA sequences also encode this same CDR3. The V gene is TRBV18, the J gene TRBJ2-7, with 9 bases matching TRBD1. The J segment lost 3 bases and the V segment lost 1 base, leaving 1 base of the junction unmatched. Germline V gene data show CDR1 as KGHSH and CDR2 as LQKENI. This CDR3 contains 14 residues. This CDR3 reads CASSPRDRDYEQYF. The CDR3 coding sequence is TGTGCCAGCTCACCACGGGACAGGGACTACGAGCAGTACTTC.

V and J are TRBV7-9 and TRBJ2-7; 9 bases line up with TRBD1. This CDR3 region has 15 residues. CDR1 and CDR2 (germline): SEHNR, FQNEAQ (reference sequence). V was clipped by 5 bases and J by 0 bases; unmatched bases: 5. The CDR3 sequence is CASSSRDRDSYEQYF. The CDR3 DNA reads TGTGCCAGCAGCAGCCGGGACAGGGACTCCTACGAGCAGTACTTC.

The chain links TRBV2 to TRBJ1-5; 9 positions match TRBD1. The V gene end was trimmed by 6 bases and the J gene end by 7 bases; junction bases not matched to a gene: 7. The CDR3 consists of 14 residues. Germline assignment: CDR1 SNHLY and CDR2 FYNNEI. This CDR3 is CASSLGQGGQPQHF. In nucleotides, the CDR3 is TGTGCCAGCAGCTTGGGACAGGGAGGCCAGCCCCAGCATTTT.

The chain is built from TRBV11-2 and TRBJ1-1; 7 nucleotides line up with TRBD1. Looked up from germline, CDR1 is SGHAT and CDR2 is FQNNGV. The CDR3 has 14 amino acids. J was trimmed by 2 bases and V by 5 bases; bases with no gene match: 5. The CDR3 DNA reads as TGTGCCAGCAGCACTCGACAGGGCAACACTGAAGCTTTCTTT. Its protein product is CASSTRQGNTEAFF. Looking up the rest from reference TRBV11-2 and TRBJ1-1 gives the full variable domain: EAGVAQSPRYKIIEKRQSVAFWCNPISGHATLYWYQQILGQGPKLLIQFQNNGVVDDSQLPKDRFSAERLKGVDSTLKIQPAKLEDSAVYLCASSTRQGNTEAFFGQGTRLTVV.

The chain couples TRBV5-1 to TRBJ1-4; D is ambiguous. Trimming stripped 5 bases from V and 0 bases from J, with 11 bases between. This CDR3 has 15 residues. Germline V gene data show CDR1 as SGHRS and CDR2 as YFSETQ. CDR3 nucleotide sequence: TGCGCCAGCAGACGTACAGCTGCAACTAATGAAAAACTGTTTTTT. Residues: CASRRTAATNEKLFF.

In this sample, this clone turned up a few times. DNA for the CDR3: TGTGCCATTCTACAGGGGGTATGGACCGGGGAGCTGTTTTTT. Translation: CAILQGVWTGELFF. The chain couples TRBV7-2 to TRBJ2-2, with 8 bases aligning to TRBD1. CDR3 length: 14 residues. With V trimmed by 10 bases and J by 5 bases, 9 bases remained unmatched. The V gene's germline CDR1 is SGHTA and CDR2 FQGNSA.

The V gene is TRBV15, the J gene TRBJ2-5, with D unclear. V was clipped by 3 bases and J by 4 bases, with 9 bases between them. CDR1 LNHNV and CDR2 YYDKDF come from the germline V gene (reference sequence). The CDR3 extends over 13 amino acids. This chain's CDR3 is CATSRSFGETQYF. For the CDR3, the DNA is TGTGCCACCAGCAGGTCTTTCGGAGAGACCCAGTACTTC.

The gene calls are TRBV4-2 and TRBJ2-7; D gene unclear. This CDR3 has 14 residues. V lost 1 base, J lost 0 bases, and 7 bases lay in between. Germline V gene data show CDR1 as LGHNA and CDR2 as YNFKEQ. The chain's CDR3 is CASSQVADSYEQYF. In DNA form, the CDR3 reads TGTGCCAGCAGCCAAGTTGCGGACTCCTACGAGCAGTACTTC.

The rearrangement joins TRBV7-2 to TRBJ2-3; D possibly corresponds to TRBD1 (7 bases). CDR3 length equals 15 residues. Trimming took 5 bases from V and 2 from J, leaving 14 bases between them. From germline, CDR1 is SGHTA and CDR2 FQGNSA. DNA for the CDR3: TGTGCCAGCAGCCCCCAGGGGGGCCCCACAGATACGCAGTATTTT. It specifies CASSPQGGPTDTQYF. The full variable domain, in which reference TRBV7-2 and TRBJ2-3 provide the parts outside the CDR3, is GAGVSQSPSNKVTEKGKDVELRCDPISGHTALYWYRQSLGQGLEFLIYFQGNSAPDKSGLPSDRFSAERTGGSVSTLTIQRTQQEDSAVYLCASSPQGGPTDTQYFGPGTRLTVL.

The CDR3: CASSDEQGAGANVLTF. CDR3 sequence (DNA): TGTGCCAGCAGTGACGAACAGGGCGCTGGGGCCAACGTCCTGACTTTC. The chain employs TRBV6-4 and TRBJ2-6; possible D gene TRBD1, 6 bases. This CDR3 region has 16 residues. Germline V gives CDR1 MRHNA, CDR2 SNTAGT. V was pared by 2 bases and J by 2 bases, with 10 bases between.

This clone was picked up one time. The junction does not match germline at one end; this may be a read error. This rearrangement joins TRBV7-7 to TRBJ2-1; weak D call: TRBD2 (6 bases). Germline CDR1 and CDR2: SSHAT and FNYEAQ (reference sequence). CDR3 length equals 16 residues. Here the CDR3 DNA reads TGTGCTAGCAGCCCCGACGCGGGGTACACCTACAATGAGCAGTTCTTC. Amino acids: CASSPDAGYTYNEQFF. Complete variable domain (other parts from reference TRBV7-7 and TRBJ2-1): GAGVSQSPRYKVTKRGQDVTLRCDPISSHATLYWYQQALGQGPEFLTYFNYEAQPDKSGLPSDRFSAERPEGSISTLTIQRTEQRDSAMYRCASSPDAGYTYNEQFFGPGTRLTVL.

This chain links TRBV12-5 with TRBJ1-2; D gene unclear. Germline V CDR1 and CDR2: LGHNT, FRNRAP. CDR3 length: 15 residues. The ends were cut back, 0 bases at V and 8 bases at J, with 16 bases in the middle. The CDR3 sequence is CASGLVPRRRRGYTF. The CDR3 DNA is TGTGCTAGTGGTTTGGTACCCCGGCGGCGGCGGGGCTACACCTTC.

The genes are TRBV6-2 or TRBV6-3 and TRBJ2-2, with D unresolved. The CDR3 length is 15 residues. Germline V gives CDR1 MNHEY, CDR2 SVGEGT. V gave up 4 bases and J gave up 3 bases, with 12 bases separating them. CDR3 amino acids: CASSSRLRYTGELFF. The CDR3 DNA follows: TGTGCCAGCAGTTCTAGACTGAGGTACACCGGGGAGCTGTTTTTT.

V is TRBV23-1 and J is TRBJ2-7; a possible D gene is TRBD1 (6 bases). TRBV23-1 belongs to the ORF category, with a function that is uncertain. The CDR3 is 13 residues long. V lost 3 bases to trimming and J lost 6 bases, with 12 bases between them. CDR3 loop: CASSHRQALEQYF. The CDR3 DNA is TGCGCCAGCAGTCATAGACAGGCGCTCGAGCAGTACTTC.

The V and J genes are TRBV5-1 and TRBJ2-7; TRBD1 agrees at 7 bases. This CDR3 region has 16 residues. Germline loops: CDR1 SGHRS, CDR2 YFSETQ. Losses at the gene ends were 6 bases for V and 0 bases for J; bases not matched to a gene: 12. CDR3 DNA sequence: TGCGCCAGCAAACCCACAGGGGCGACCTCCTCCTACGAGCAGTACTTC. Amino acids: CASKPTGATSSYEQYF.

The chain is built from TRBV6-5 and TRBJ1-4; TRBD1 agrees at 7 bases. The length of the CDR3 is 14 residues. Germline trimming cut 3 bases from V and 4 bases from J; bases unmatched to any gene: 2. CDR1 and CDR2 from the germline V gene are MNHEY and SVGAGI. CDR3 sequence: CASSYAGGNEKLFF. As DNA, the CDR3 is TGTGCCAGCAGTTATGCAGGGGGTAATGAAAAACTGTTTTTT.